These 18 T cell receptor beta chains came from one sample sequenced in a study of blood T cell repertoires in COVID-19. Method: immunoSEQ multiplex PCR; TCRdb's copy keeps in-frame clones and lacks some. In the table there are roughly 100,000 clones, 84% of which are singletons. Sequencing was done on a sample of peripheral blood. The origin of the receptors is a human donor in a cohort sampled during active or convalescent COVID-19.

This chain joins TRBV24-1 and TRBJ2-5; 9 nucleotides match TRBD1. The ends lost 3 bases at V and 5 bases at J; junction bases unmatched: 6. Germline CDR1 is KGHDR and CDR2 is SFDVKD. The CDR3 consists of 15 residues. The CDR3 nucleotides are TGTGCCACCAGTGATCAGGACAGGGGTCAGGAGACCCAGTACTTC. This encodes CATSDQDRGQETQYF.

This chain joins TRBV4-1 and TRBJ1-5; 9 nucleotides agree with TRBD1. The J segment lost 6 bases and the V segment lost 2 bases, leaving 8 bases of the junction unmatched. Germline V CDR1 and CDR2: MGHRA, YSYEKL. This CDR3 contains 16 residues. CDR3 nucleotides: TGCGCCAGCAGCCAACTAAGCGGGACAGGGAGTCAGCCCCAGCATTTT. Protein sequence: CASSQLSGTGSQPQHF.

This sequence joins TRBV11-3 and TRBJ2-7; TRBD2 agrees at 8 bases. CDR1 and CDR2 from the germline V gene are SGHNT and YENEEA. The CDR3 is made up of 14 amino acids. V dropped 5 bases and J dropped 3; count of bases not matched to a gene: 6. The CDR3 DNA reads as TGTGCCAGCAGCCCGCGGGAGGTATTCTACGAGCAGTACTTC. Amino acid sequence: CASSPREVFYEQYF.

The rearrangement joins TRBV14 to TRBJ1-5; no definite D call. The V and J ends lost 0 bases and 11 bases respectively, with 11 bases between them. The CDR3 is 13 residues long. Germline V gene lookup returns CDR1 SGHDN and CDR2 FVKESK. Written as DNA, the CDR3 is TGTGCCAGCAGCCAAGAAAGCGGAAGGTCCCAGCATTTT. As protein: CASSQESGRSQHF.

The V and J genes are TRBV19 and TRBJ1-4, with TRBD1 matching over 10 bases. The CDR3 totals 14 residues. With 11 bases clipped from V and 7 bases from J, the junction kept 10 bases outside the gene matches. In germline, CDR1 is LNHDA, CDR2 SQIVND (reference sequence). The CDR3 is CAAKDRGRSEKLFF. As DNA, the CDR3 is TGTGCCGCGAAAGACAGGGGGCGAAGTGAAAAACTGTTTTTT. Combining the CDR3 with reference TRBV19 and TRBJ1-4 gives the whole variable domain DGGITQSPKYLFRKEGQNVTLSCEQNLNHDAMYWYRQDPGQGLRLIYYSQIVNDFQKGDIAEGYSVSREKKESFPLTVTSAQKNPTAFYLCAAKDRGRSEKLFFGSGTQLSVL.

The chain couples TRBV11-2 to TRBJ2-5; D unclear. Germline-derived CDR1 and CDR2 are SGHAT and FQNNGV. The CDR3 sequence is 12 residues long. Trimming cost V 6 bases and J 2 bases, with 7 bases left between them. The CDR3 nucleotides read TGTGCCAGCAGGCACATACAAGAGACCCAGTACTTC. It translates to CASRHIQETQYF.

This clone was seen only a few times. The chain employs TRBV29-1 and TRBJ1-6; D is ambiguous. V lost 4 bases and J lost 6, with 7 bases in between. This CDR3 spans 12 amino acids. Germline V gene lookup returns CDR1 SQVTM and CDR2 ANQGSEA. The CDR3 loop reads CSVGHPNSPLHF. The CDR3 bases are TGCAGCGTTGGACATCCTAATTCACCCCTCCACTTT.

The chain couples TRBV18 to TRBJ1-3, with D hard to call. The CDR3 runs 15 residues. The germline V gene has CDR1 KGHSH and CDR2 LQKENI. V was trimmed by 3 bases and J by 0 bases, leaving 9 bases between them. The CDR3 sequence: CASSPGDYSGNTIYF. The CDR3 nucleotides are TGTGCCAGCTCACCGGGCGATTACTCTGGAAACACCATATATTTT. The variable domain in full, with the rest retrieved from reference TRBV18 and TRBJ1-3, is NAGVMQNPRHLVRRRGQEARLRCSPMKGHSHVYWYRQLPEEGLKFMVYLQKENIIDESGMPKERFSAEFPKEGPSILRIQQVVRGDSAAYFCASSPGDYSGNTIYFGEGSWLTVV.

This chain connects TRBV3-1 (or the pseudogene TRBV3-2) to TRBJ2-5; D call uncertain. The CDR3 contains 15 residues. Trimming removed 1 base from V and 2 bases from J, with 11 bases in between. The germline gives CDR1 LGHDT, CDR2 YNNKEL (reference sequence). The DNA of the CDR3 is TGTGCCAGCAGCCAAGGGGCAGTCCTACAAGAGACCCAGTACTTC. This encodes CASSQGAVLQETQYF.

For the CDR3, the DNA is TGTGCCAGCAGCCCCCCGACTAGCGGGGGGGTTAGAACGCAGTATTTT. Its translation: CASSPPTSGGVRTQYF. The J gene is TRBJ2-3, the V gene TRBV5-4, with 14 bases that match TRBD2. The V gene's germline CDR1 is SGHNT and CDR2 YYREEE (reference sequence). Losses at the gene ends were 4 bases for V and 9 bases for J; bases not matched to a gene: 10. The CDR3 extends over 16 amino acids. Filled out from reference TRBV5-4 and TRBJ2-3, the complete variable domain reads ETGVTQSPTHLIKTRGQQVTLRCSSQSGHNTVSWYQQALGQGPQFIFQYYREEENGRGNFPPRFSGLQFPNYSSELNVNALELDDSALYLCASSPPTSGGVRTQYFGPGTRLTVL.

The rearrangement links TRBV5-1 to TRBJ2-5, with D perhaps matching TRBD1 (5 bases). The CDR3 has 14 residues. Germline loops: CDR1 SGHRS, CDR2 YFSETQ. V lost 4 bases to trimming and J lost 5 bases, with 15 bases between them. Written as DNA, the CDR3 is TGCGCCAGCAGCGCCTCCCAGGGTACCGAGACCCAGTACTTC. Its protein is CASSASQGTETQYF.

The V call is TRBV2, the J call TRBJ2-5; tentatively, D is TRBD1 (6 bases). Germline values: CDR1 SNHLY, CDR2 FYNNEI. V was shortened by 3 bases and J by 2 bases, with 10 bases between the two germline ends. This CDR3 spans 14 amino acids. The CDR3 reads CASSESRGQETQYF. DNA for the CDR3: TGTGCCAGCAGTGAGTCCAGGGGACAAGAGACCCAGTACTTC.

The chain is built from TRBV5-1 and TRBJ2-7, with 9 bases aligning to TRBD1. CDR3 length: 15 residues. Germline V gives CDR1 SGHRS, CDR2 YFSETQ. V shed 0 bases and J 5 bases; nucleotides not matched to a gene: 6. As DNA, the CDR3 is TGCGCCAGCAGCTTGGGGGACAGGGTAAATAACGAGCAGTACTTC. It yields the protein CASSLGDRVNNEQYF. Complete variable domain (other parts from reference TRBV5-1 and TRBJ2-7): KAGVTQTPRYLIKTRGQQVTLSCSPISGHRSVSWYQQTPGQGLQFLFEYFSETQRNKGNFPGRFSGRQFSNSRSEMNVSTLELGDSALYLCASSLGDRVNNEQYFGPGTRLTVT.

The rearrangement joins TRBV11-3 to TRBJ1-6; D perhaps matches TRBD1 (5 bases). This CDR3 is built from 14 residues. Germline-derived CDR1 and CDR2 are SGHNT and YENEEA. V lost 5 bases and J lost 9, with 14 bases in between. The DNA for the CDR3 is TGTGCCAGCAGCGCGGGACGAGACACTTCACCCCTCCACTTT. Protein sequence: CASSAGRDTSPLHF.

This clone was observed a few times. The chain has TRBV7-9 and TRBJ1-2; no definite D call. CDR1 SEHNR and CDR2 FQNEAQ come from the germline V gene (reference sequence). The CDR3 consists of 10 residues. Trimming cost V 5 bases and J 5 bases, with 3 bases left between them. This CDR3 reads CASSQYGYTF. The DNA of the CDR3 is TGTGCCAGCAGCCAGTATGGCTACACCTTC.

The chain carries TRBV6-4 and TRBJ1-1; 7 positions agree with TRBD1. The CDR3 has 13 residues. V was clipped by 5 bases and J by 4 bases; unmatched bases: 4. Germline V gene sequence: CDR1 MRHNA, CDR2 SNTAGT. As DNA, the CDR3 is TGTGCCAGCAGTCAGGACAGGACCACTGAAGCTTTCTTT. Protein product: CASSQDRTTEAFF.

V and J are TRBV30 and TRBJ1-6; 7 bases fit TRBD1. The germline CDR1 and CDR2 sequences are GTSNPN and SVGIG (reference sequence). V was pared by 7 bases and J by 5 bases, with 2 bases of the junction left unmatched. The CDR3 runs 12 residues. This CDR3 is CASGQNNSPLHF. CDR3 coding DNA: TGTGCCTCGGGACAGAATAATTCACCCCTCCACTTT.

J is TRBJ2-5 and V is TRBV5-1; possible D gene TRBD1, 5 bases. The CDR3 is 13 amino acids. Germline V gene lookup returns CDR1 SGHRS and CDR2 YFSETQ. V dropped 6 bases and J dropped 4 bases, with 13 bases sitting between them. The chain's CDR3 is CASTFNQGETQYF. In DNA form, the CDR3 reads TGCGCCAGCACCTTTAATCAGGGAGAGACCCAGTACTTC.